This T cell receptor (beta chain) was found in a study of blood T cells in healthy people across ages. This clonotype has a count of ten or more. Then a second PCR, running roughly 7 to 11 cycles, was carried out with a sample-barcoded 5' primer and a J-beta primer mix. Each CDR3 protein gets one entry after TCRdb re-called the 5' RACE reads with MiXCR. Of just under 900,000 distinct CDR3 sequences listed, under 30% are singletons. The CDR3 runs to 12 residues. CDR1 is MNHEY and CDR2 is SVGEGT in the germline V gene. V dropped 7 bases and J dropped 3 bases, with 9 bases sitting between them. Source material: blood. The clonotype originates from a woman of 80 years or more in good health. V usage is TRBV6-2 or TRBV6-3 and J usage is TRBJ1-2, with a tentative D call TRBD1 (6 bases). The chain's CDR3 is CASMAGDYGYTF. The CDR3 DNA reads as TGTGCCAGCATGGCAGGGGACTATGGCTACACCTTC.